The 6 T cell receptor beta chains in this list originate from one sample, sequenced in a study of blood T cell repertoires in COVID-19 (dated by TCRdb to the early 2020s). The library relied on the immunoSEQ multiplex PCR assay. What TCRdb holds here is the immuneACCESS table cut down to in-frame rearrangements. Part of the clones is not present; checked against another copy, under half of the missing clones reflect an unresolved V gene, and the others are unexplained. This sample has roughly 140,000 clones in its table, and roughly 79% of those were observed once. The top ten clonotypes cover more than 8% of the sample. Sequencing was performed on peripheral blood. The receptor set was obtained from a human donor in a cohort sampled during active COVID-19.

The V call is TRBV6-2 or TRBV6-3, the J call TRBJ2-7, with 7 bases fitting TRBD2. V was pared by 2 bases and J by 1 base, with 8 bases of the junction left unmatched. The CDR3 has 16 amino acids. Germline CDR1 reads MNHEY; CDR2 reads SVGEGT. CDR3 coding DNA: TGTGCCAGCAGTTACGGGCCGGGCGGGAGATCCTACGAGCAGTACTTC. Protein: CASSYGPGGRSYEQYF.

V usage is TRBV19 and J usage is TRBJ2-1; 7 nucleotides align to TRBD2. V was clipped by 5 bases and J by 10 bases; unmatched bases: 11. Germline-derived CDR1 and CDR2 are LNHDA and SQIVND (reference sequence). This CDR3 spans 14 amino acids. The CDR3 DNA reads as TGTGCCAGTAGTGGGCGACTAGCCCTGGGGGAGCAGTTCTTC. It is translated as CASSGRLALGEQFF.

The chain uses TRBV28 and TRBJ1-2; 9 bases are a match to TRBD1. Germline-derived CDR1 and CDR2 are MDHEN and SYDVKM. Germline trimming cut 5 bases from V and 8 bases from J; bases unmatched to any gene: 9. This CDR3 region has 14 residues. CDR3 residues: CASSLLGQGRGYTF. The CDR3 DNA is TGTGCCAGCAGTCTCCTGGGACAGGGAAGAGGCTACACCTTC.

The rearrangement uses TRBV6-1 and TRBJ2-7, with 8 bases identical to TRBD2. The CDR3 covers 15 residues. The germline CDR1 and CDR2 sequences are MNHNS and SASEGT. Trimming cost V 2 bases and J 0 bases; bases outside gene matches: 3. This CDR3 reads CASSEIGLASYEQYF. CDR3 in DNA: TGTGCCAGCAGTGAAATAGGACTAGCCTCCTACGAGCAGTACTTC.

The chain recombines TRBV29-1 with TRBJ2-1; 10 bases are a match to TRBD2. Trimming cost V 7 bases and J 0 bases; bases outside gene matches: 18. Germline V lookup: CDR1 SQVTM, CDR2 ANQGSEA. This CDR3 spans 19 amino acids. CDR3 loop: CSALDRVGAGGGSYNEQFF. The CDR3 DNA follows: TGCAGCGCCCTAGACAGGGTAGGAGCGGGAGGGGGCTCCTACAATGAGCAGTTCTTC.

This clone showed up many times. The V call is TRBV21-1, the J call TRBJ1-5. TRBV21-1 is given as a pseudogene. The CDR3 spans 16 residues. CDR3 in amino acids: CASSHQVRGYYQPQHF. The CDR3 nucleotides are TGTGCCAGCAGCCACCAAGTACGGGGTTATTATCAGCCCCAGCATTTT.